This T cell receptor beta chain was retrieved from a study of tumor and adjacent non-tumor tissue in lung cancer. Study-wide background: There were 12 adenocarcinoma, 2 squamous cell carcinoma and 1 small cell lung cancer cases. The patients, about nine men and 5 women, were about 30 to 85 with stage I to III disease.

This clonotype was detected once. The antigen is not known. The germline gives CDR1 SQVTM, CDR2 ANQGSEA. The V and J ends lost 6 bases and 9 bases respectively, with 20 bases between them. This CDR3 spans 14 amino acids. Study observations and caveats: Tumor repertoires had a smaller top 100 clone share than normal lung. Significantly higher TCR diversity was found in tumor than normal lung.

A modified ARM-PCR protocol with three rounds of nested PCR amplified TCRbeta. TCRdb used MiXCR to reprocess the multiplex PCR reads, holding one entry per CDR3 protein. The sample comprises 60,000 to 70,000 distinct CDR3 sequences, around 80% of which are singletons, and roughly 45% rests with the top ten. RNA was extracted from bulk tissue without any cell sorting. The normal lung tissue was taken more than 3 cm from the tumor edge. This receptor was taken from a man in his fifties or sixties with non-small cell lung cancer. Sequences were obtained from distant non-tumor lung tissue. The chain is built from TRBV29-1 and TRBJ1-4; possibly TRBD1 for D (5 bases). CDR3 in DNA: TGCAGCGTGGGGACCGGGGGGACCAATAAAAAACTGTTTTTT. Translating gives CSVGTGGTNKKLFF.